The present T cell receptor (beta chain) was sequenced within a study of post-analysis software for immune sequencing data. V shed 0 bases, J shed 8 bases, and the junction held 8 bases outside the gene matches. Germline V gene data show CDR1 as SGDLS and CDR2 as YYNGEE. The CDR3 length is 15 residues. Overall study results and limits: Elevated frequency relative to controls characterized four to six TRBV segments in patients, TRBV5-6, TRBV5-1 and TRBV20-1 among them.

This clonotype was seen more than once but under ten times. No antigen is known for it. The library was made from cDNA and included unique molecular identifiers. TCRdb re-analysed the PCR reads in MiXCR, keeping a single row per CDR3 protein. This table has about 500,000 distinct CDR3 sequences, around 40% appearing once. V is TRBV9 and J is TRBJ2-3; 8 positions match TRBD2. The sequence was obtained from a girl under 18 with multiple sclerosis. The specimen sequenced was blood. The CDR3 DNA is TGTGCCAGCAGCGTAGTGACCACTCGGGAGGGTACGCAGTATTTT. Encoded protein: CASSVVTTREGTQYF.